A single sample gave rise to the 2 T cell receptor beta chains below, sequenced in a study of T cell clonotyping in hematopoietic cell transplantation. The repertoire was sequenced with immunoSEQ multiplex PCR; TCRdb's copy has only in-frame clones and lacks some. Among about 12,000 clones, 75% to 95% were seen once, and the ten largest hold 0.95% to 1.5%. Sequences were obtained from peripheral blood mononuclear cells. The origin of the receptors is a man aged 25 to 45 in good health. Some clones in this sample may be carry-over from other donors' samples.

The chain is built from TRBV15 and TRBJ1-2; tentatively, D is TRBD1 (5 bases). The CDR3 consists of 16 residues. Trimming removed 1 base from V and 8 bases from J, with 20 bases in between. The V gene's germline CDR1 is LNHNV and CDR2 YYDKDF (reference sequence). This CDR3 is CATSRATRQGAGGYTF. CDR3 DNA sequence: TGTGCCACCAGCAGAGCTACCAGGCAGGGCGCTGGAGGCTACACCTTC. The full variable domain, completed using reference TRBV15 and TRBJ1-2, is DAMVIQNPRYQVTQFGKPVTLSCSQTLNHNVMYWYQQKSSQAPKLLFHYYDKDFNNEADTPDNFQSRRPNTSFCFLDIRSPGLGDTAMYLCATSRATRQGAGGYTFGSGTRLTVV.

This chain links TRBV11-2 with TRBJ1-1; TRBD1 aligns across 7 bases. The V segment lost 3 bases and the J segment 3 bases; nucleotides outside the gene matches: 4. The CDR3 is made up of 14 amino acids. Germline lookup yields CDR1 SGHAT and CDR2 FQNNGV. The CDR3 sequence: CASSFWDSDTEAFF. The CDR3 DNA sequence: TGTGCCAGCAGCTTTTGGGACAGCGACACTGAAGCTTTCTTT.